A selection of T cell receptor beta chains follows, all from one sample in a study of blood T cell repertoires in COVID-19. The table came from immunoSEQ multiplex PCR; TCRdb's copy has only in-frame clones and leaves some out. The data show 90,000 to 100,000 clones, approximately 86% seen once. Sequenced sample: peripheral blood. The receptors originated from a man older than 75 with acute or convalescent COVID-19. Each CDR3 is given with its conserved first and last residue. Fields, in order: V gene, clone size, J gene, D gene, CDR3 protein, CDR3 DNA. The D gene is left open where the match is weak. Expanded clones are given a class, and other clones once, few, many or no size at all.

>TRBV19|.|TRBJ2-3|TRBD1
CASSLTGAGTDTQYF
TGTGCCAGTAGCCTCACAGGGGCTGGCACAGATACGCAGTATTTT
>TRBV2|.|TRBJ2-7|.
CASSETWTHFYEQYF
TGTGCCAGCAGTGAAACTTGGACACACTTCTACGAGCAGTACTTC
>TRBV7-8|once|TRBJ1-1|.
CASSLARQVNTEAFF
TGTGCCAGCAGCTTGGCGAGACAGGTGAACACTGAAGCTTTCTTT
>TRBV5-1|.|TRBJ2-3|TRBD2
CASSPGGGRGTDTQYF
TGCGCCAGCAGCCCGGGGGGGGGCAGGGGCACAGATACGCAGTATTTT
>TRBV5-4|.|TRBJ1-1|TRBD1
CASSSMAGGNTEAFF
TGTGCCAGCAGCTCCATGGCAGGGGGGAACACTGAAGCTTTCTTT
>TRBV5-4|.|TRBJ1-2|.
CASSLPGRNGYTF
TGTGCCAGCAGCTTGCCAGGTCGGAATGGCTACACCTTC
>TRBV29-1|once|TRBJ2-5|.
CSVAVSLLETQYF
TGCAGCGTTGCGGTTAGCCTTCTGGAGACCCAGTACTTC
>TRBV5-1|.|TRBJ1-1|.
CASSLGTANSLGTEAFF
TGCGCCAGCAGCTTGGGGACAGCGAACTCCTTGGGCACTGAAGCTTTCTTT
>TRBV28|.|TRBJ2-1|.
CASSLFSGSDEQFF
TGTGCCAGCAGTTTATTTTCCGGGAGCGATGAGCAGTTCTTC
>TRBV9|.|TRBJ2-5|TRBD2
CASSVGLAGVGQETQYF
TGTGCCAGCAGCGTAGGGCTAGCGGGAGTAGGGCAAGAGACCCAGTACTTC
>TRBV6-2/TRBV6-3|.|TRBJ2-3|.
CASSYSTDVLEYTDTQYF
TGTGCCAGCAGTTACTCGACGGATGTCCTAGAATACACAGATACGCAGTATTTT
>TRBV3-1/TRBV3-2|.|TRBJ1-2|.
CASSPSEGGYTF
TGTGCCAGCAGCCCTTCGGAGGGTGGCTACACCTTC
>TRBV3-1/TRBV3-2|.|TRBJ2-7|.
CASSQAAYEQYF
TGTGCCAGCAGCCAAGCCGCCTACGAGCAGTACTTC
>TRBV5-1|.|TRBJ2-3|TRBD2
CASSPSGRGTDTQYF
TGCGCCAGCAGCCCTAGCGGGAGAGGGACAGATACGCAGTATTTT
>TRBV23-1|.|TRBJ1-1|TRBD1
CASSHRTGVGTEAFF
TGCGCCAGCAGTCACAGGACAGGGGTGGGCACTGAAGCTTTCTTT
>TRBV4-3|.|TRBJ2-1|.
CASSQDGVGGRREQFF
TGCGCCAGCAGCCAGGACGGGGTGGGGGGTCGACGCGAGCAGTTCTTC
>TRBV7-3|.|TRBJ2-1|TRBD2
CASSLTGTSRFYNEQFF
TGTGCCAGCAGCTTAACCGGGACTAGCAGATTCTACAATGAGCAGTTCTTC
>TRBV12-3/TRBV12-4|.|TRBJ1-2|.
CASSLSTGGYTF
TGTGCCAGCAGTCTATCGACAGGTGGCTACACCTTC
>TRBV5-3|few|TRBJ2-6|.
CARSLAGSAGANVLTF
TGTGCCAGAAGCTTGGCCGGGTCCGCTGGGGCCAACGTCCTGACTTTC
>TRBV28|.|TRBJ1-5|.
CASSLFRVLINQPQHF
TGTGCCAGCAGTTTATTTCGGGTCCTGATCAATCAGCCCCAGCATTTT
>TRBV7-2|.|TRBJ2-1|TRBD2
CASVGSSGKGEQFF
TGTGCCAGCGTGGGATCTAGCGGGAAAGGGGAGCAGTTCTTC
>TRBV9|.|TRBJ1-2|.
CASTNTGYGYTF
TGTGCCAGCACCAATACGGGCTATGGCTACACCTTC
>TRBV5-1|once|TRBJ2-1|TRBD2
CASSQLGLGGDEQFF
TGCGCCAGCAGCCAGCTTGGACTAGGTGGGGATGAGCAGTTCTTC
>TRBV2|.|TRBJ2-2|.
CASSEAGGSNTGELFF
TGTGCCAGCAGTGAAGCTGGAGGGTCGAACACCGGGGAGCTGTTTTTT
>TRBV4-3|.|TRBJ2-1|TRBD2
CASSQAFIGGGNEQFF
TGCGCCAGCAGCCAAGCTTTTATCGGGGGGGGTAATGAGCAGTTCTTC
>TRBV19|.|TRBJ2-2|.
CASSIEGRGRSGTGELFF
TGTGCCAGTAGTATAGAAGGCAGGGGTAGGTCTGGGACCGGGGAGCTGTTTTTT
>TRBV28|.|TRBJ2-7|.
CASSWDWPSYEQYF
TGTGCCAGCAGTTGGGACTGGCCCTCCTACGAGCAGTACTTC
>TRBV28|.|TRBJ2-4|.
CASSLSQGKNIQYF
TGTGCCAGCAGTTTGTCGCAGGGCAAAAACATTCAGTACTTC
>TRBV6-1|.|TRBJ2-3|TRBD2
CASSELAGTTDTQYF
TGTGCCAGCAGTGAGTTAGCGGGAACGACAGATACGCAGTATTTT
>TRBV7-2|.|TRBJ2-7|.
CASSLGRASVYEQYF
TGTGCCAGCAGCTTAGGAAGGGCTAGCGTCTACGAGCAGTACTTC
>TRBV10-3|.|TRBJ1-1|TRBD1
CAISDSTGTTGLNTEAFF
TGTGCCATCAGTGACTCGACAGGGACCACCGGGTTGAACACTGAAGCTTTCTTT
>TRBV12-3/TRBV12-4|.|TRBJ1-1|.
CASSLIGGTEAFF
TGTGCCAGCAGTTTAATCGGGGGCACTGAAGCTTTCTTT
>TRBV29-1|.|TRBJ2-3|.
CSVDSPSTDTQYF
TGCAGCGTTGATAGCCCGAGCACAGATACGCAGTATTTT
>TRBV19|.|TRBJ1-5|TRBD1
CASSMGVRGTAYQPQHF
TGTGCCAGTAGTATGGGGGTGAGGGGGACAGCTTATCAGCCCCAGCATTTT